The source of this TCR beta chain is a study of graft-versus-host responses after intestinal transplantation. Across the whole study: Recipients had transplants, and these were multivisceral, liver-intestinal, or isolated intestinal.

The CDR3 is 10 amino acids. Between the trimmed V and J ends, which lost 3 bases and 5 bases, there was a span of 3 bases. Germline loops: CDR1 DFQATT, CDR2 SNEGSKA (reference sequence). As concerns this clone: The antigen remains undetermined. The same CDR3 can be traced to other DNA sequences in this sample.

Assay used: immunoSEQ multiplex PCR; TCRdb lists only in-frame clones, some missing. This sample carries about 89,000 clones, 90% to 95% of them seen once, and the ten largest clones take 0.1%. Specimen: unstimulated CD4+ T cells sorted from spleen or lymph node cells, collected before intestinal transplant. The V and J genes are TRBV20-1 and TRBJ2-3; D gene unclear. This receptor was taken from a human donor who received an intestinal transplant. The CDR3 coding sequence is TGCAGTGCTAGCCTAGATACGCAGTATTTT. The encoded protein is CSASLDTQYF.